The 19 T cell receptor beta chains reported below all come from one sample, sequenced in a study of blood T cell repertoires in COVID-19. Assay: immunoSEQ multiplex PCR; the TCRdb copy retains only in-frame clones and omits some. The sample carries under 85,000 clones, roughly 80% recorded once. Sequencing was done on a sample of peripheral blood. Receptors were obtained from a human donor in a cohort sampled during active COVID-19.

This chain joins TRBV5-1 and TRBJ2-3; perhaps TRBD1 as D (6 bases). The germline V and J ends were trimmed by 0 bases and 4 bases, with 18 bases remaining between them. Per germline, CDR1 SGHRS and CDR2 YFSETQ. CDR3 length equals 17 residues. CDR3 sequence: CASSLGQQGRWPDTQYF. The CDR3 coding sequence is TGCGCCAGCAGCTTGGGACAACAGGGAAGGTGGCCAGATACGCAGTATTTT.

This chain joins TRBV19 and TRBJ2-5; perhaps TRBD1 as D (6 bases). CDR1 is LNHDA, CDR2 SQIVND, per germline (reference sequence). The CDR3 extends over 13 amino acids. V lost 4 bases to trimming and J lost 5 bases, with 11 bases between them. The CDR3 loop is CASSKGRGETQYF. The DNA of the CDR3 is TGTGCCAGTAGTAAGGGCAGGGGCGAGACCCAGTACTTC. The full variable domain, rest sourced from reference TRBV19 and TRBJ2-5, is DGGITQSPKYLFRKEGQNVTLSCEQNLNHDAMYWYRQDPGQGLRLIYYSQIVNDFQKGDIAEGYSVSREKKESFPLTVTSAQKNPTAFYLCASSKGRGETQYFGPGTRLLVL.

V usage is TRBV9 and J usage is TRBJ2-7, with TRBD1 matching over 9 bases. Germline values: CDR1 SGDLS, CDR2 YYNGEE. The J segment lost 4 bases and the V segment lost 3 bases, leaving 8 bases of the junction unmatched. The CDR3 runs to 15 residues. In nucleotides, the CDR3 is TGTGCCAGCAGCGAGGGACAGGGTTGGGATTACGAGCAGTACTTC. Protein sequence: CASSEGQGWDYEQYF. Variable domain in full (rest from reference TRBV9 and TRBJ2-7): DSGVTQTPKHLITATGQRVTLRCSPRSGDLSVYWYQQSLDQGLQFLIQYYNGEERAKGNILERFSAQQFPDLHSELNLSSLELGDSALYFCASSEGQGWDYEQYFGPGTRLTVT.

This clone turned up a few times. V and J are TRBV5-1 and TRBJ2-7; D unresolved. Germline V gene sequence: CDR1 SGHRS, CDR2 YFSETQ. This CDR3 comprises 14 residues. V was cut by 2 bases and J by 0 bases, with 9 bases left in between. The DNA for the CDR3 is TGCGCCAGCAGCTTCCTCCAGTACTCCTACGAGCAGTACTTC. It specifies CASSFLQYSYEQYF.

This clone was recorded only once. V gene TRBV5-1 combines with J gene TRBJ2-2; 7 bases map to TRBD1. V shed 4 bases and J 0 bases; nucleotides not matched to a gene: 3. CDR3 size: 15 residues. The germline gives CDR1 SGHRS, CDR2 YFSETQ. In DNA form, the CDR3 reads TGCGCCAGCAGCCCCGGGACAGCGAACACCGGGGAGCTGTTTTTT. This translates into CASSPGTANTGELFF.

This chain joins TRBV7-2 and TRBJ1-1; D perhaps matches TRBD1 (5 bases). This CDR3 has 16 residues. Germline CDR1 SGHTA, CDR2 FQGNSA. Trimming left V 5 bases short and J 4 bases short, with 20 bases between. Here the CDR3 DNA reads TGTGCCAGCAGCCCCCAACCGGGGGTTTGGGGCACTGAAGCTTTCTTT. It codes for CASSPQPGVWGTEAFF.

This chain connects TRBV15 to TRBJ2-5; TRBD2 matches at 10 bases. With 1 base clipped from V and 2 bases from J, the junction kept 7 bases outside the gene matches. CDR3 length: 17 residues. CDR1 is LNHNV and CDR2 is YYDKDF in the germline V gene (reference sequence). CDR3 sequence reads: CATSRGRLAGDQETQYF. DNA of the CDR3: TGTGCCACCAGCAGAGGGAGGCTAGCGGGGGATCAAGAGACCCAGTACTTC. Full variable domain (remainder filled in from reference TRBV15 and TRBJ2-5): DAMVIQNPRYQVTQFGKPVTLSCSQTLNHNVMYWYQQKSSQAPKLLFHYYDKDFNNEADTPDNFQSRRPNTSFCFLDIRSPGLGDTAMYLCATSRGRLAGDQETQYFGPGTRLLVL.

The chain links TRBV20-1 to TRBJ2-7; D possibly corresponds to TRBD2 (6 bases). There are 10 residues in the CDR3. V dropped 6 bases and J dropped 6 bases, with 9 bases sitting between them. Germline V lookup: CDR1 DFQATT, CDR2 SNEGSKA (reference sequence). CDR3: CSAGGREQYF. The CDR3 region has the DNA TGCAGTGCGGGGGGACGCGAGCAGTACTTC.

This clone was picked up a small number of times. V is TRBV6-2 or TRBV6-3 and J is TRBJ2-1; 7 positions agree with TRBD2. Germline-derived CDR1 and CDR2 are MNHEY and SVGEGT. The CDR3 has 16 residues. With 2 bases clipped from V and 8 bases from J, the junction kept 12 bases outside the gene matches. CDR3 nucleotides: TGTGCCAGCAGTTACAGCCTAGCGGACCTGGTCGATGAGCAGTTCTTC. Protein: CASSYSLADLVDEQFF.

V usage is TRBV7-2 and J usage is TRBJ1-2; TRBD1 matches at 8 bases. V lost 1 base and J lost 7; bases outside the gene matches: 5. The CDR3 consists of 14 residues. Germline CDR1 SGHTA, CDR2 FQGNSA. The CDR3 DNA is TGTGCCAGCAGCTTAGAGGTCAGGGGGCTTGGCTACACCTTC. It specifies CASSLEVRGLGYTF. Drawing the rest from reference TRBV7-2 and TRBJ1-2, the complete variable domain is GAGVSQSPSNKVTEKGKDVELRCDPISGHTALYWYRQSLGQGLEFLIYFQGNSAPDKSGLPSDRFSAERTGGSVSTLTIQRTQQEDSAVYLCASSLEVRGLGYTFGSGTRLTVV.

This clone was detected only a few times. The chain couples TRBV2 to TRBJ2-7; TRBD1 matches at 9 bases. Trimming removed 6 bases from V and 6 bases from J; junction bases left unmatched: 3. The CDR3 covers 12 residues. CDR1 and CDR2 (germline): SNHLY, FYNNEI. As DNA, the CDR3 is TGTGCCAGCAGGGACAGGGGTCCCGAGCAGTACTTC. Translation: CASRDRGPEQYF. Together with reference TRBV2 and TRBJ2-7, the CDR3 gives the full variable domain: EPEVTQTPSHQVTQMGQEVILRCVPISNHLYFYWYRQILGQKVEFLVSFYNNEISEKSEIFDDQFSVERPDGSNFTLKIRSTKLEDSAMYFCASRDRGPEQYFGPGTRLTVT.

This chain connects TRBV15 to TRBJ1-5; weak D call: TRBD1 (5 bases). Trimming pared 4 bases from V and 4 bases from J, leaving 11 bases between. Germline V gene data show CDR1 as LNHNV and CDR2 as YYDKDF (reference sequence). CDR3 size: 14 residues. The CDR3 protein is CATSKQAQNQPQHF. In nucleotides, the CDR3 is TGTGCCACCAGCAAACAGGCCCAAAATCAGCCCCAGCATTTT.

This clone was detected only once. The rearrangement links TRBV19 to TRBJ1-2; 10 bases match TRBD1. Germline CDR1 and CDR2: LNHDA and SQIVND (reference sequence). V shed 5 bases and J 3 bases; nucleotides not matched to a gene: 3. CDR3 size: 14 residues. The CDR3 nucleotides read TGTGCCAGTAGTGGGGGGACAGGGGACTATGGCTACACCTTC. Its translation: CASSGGTGDYGYTF. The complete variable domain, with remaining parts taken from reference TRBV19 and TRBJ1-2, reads DGGITQSPKYLFRKEGQNVTLSCEQNLNHDAMYWYRQDPGQGLRLIYYSQIVNDFQKGDIAEGYSVSREKKESFPLTVTSAQKNPTAFYLCASSGGTGDYGYTFGSGTRLTVV.

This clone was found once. For the CDR3, the DNA is TGTGCCAGCTCGTATGAATCGCCTCGGGGGTATGGCTACACCTTC. It translates to CASSYESPRGYGYTF. The chain combines TRBV18 with TRBJ1-2; possibly TRBD1 for D (5 bases). The CDR3 totals 15 residues. V lost 6 bases, J lost 5 bases, and 19 bases lay in between. Germline values: CDR1 KGHSH, CDR2 LQKENI.

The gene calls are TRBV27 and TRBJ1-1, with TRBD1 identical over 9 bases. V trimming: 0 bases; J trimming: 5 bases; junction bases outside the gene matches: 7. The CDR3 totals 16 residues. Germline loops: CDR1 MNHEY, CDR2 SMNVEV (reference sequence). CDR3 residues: CASSLSTTGGLTEAFF. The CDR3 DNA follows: TGTGCCAGCAGTTTATCGACCACAGGGGGCTTGACTGAAGCTTTCTTT.

CDR3 residues: CATSRGRGEADTQYF. CDR3 DNA: TGTGCCACCAGCAGAGGGCGCGGGGAAGCAGATACGCAGTATTTT. The chain uses TRBV15 and TRBJ2-3; tentative D call: TRBD2 (6 bases). Germline assignment: CDR1 LNHNV and CDR2 YYDKDF (reference sequence). The CDR3 is made up of 15 amino acids. The V end was cut by 1 base, the J end by 4 bases, with 12 bases between.

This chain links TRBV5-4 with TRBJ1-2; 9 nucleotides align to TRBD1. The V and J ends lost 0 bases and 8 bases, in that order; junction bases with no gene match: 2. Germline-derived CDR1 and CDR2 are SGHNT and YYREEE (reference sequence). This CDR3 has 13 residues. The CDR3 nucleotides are TGTGCCAGCAGCTTGGGACAGGGGGTCGGCTACACCTTC. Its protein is CASSLGQGVGYTF.

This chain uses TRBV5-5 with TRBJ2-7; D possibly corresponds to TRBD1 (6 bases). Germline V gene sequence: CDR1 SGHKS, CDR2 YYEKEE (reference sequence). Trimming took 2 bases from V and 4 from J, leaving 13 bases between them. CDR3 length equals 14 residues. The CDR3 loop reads CASSFIQGSYEQYF. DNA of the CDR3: TGTGCCAGCAGCTTTATTCAGGGGTCTTACGAGCAGTACTTC.

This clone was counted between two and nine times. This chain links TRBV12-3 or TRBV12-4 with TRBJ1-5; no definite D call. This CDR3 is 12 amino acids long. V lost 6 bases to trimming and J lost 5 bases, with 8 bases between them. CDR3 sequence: CASSPYDQPQHF. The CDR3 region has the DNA TGTGCCAGCAGCCCCTATGATCAGCCCCAGCATTTT.